The sequence of this TCR beta chain was determined in a study of CD8+ T cells in alopecia areata. Following extraction, RNA underwent reverse transcription to cDNA, which served as the sequencing template. Profiled with immunoSEQ multiplex PCR; TCRdb holds only in-frame clones, not every one. The table includes about 120,000 clones, 53% detected once. CDR3 length: 16 residues. V lost 2 bases, J lost 5 bases, and 10 bases stayed unmatched. Germline V gives CDR1 LGHNA, CDR2 YNFKEQ. Stated treatment: oral pan-JAK inhibitor, 5-10 mg twice daily. In alopecia areata patients, both lesional scalp punch biopsies and peripheral blood were collected.

V and J are TRBV4-2 and TRBJ2-5; 8 nucleotides line up with TRBD2. The source of this sequence is a human donor with alopecia areata. The sequencing used CD4+ T cells sorted from blood, collected at week 4, from a patient treated with tofacitinib. CDR3 region: CASSQSGTRDRETQYF. The CDR3 region has the DNA TGTGCCAGCAGCCAATCCGGGACTAGGGATAGGGAGACCCAGTACTTC.